Shown below are 24 T cell receptor beta chains from a single sample sequenced in a study of cytomegalovirus exposure and HLA in healthy donors. In the PCR, 60 Vbeta and 13 Jbeta primers were used. The repertoire was sequenced with immunoSEQ multiplex PCR; TCRdb's copy has only in-frame clones and lacks some. Of about 130,000 clones in the sample, over 15% were seen once. Source material: PBMCs. Receptors originate from a female donor in good health and CMV-seropositive.

This clone was counted a few times. V usage is TRBV10-1 and J usage is TRBJ2-3, with D hard to call. CDR1 is WNHNN, CDR2 SYGVQD, per germline (reference sequence). The CDR3 consists of 11 residues. Trimming removed 4 bases from V and 6 bases from J, with 5 bases in between. The DNA for the CDR3 is TGCGCCAGCAGTGGAGCGGATACGCAGTATTTT. Translating it yields CASSGADTQYF.

This CDR3 reads CASSLGRDPRGGYTF. CDR3 DNA: TGTGCCAGCAGCTTGGGCAGGGACCCTAGGGGGGGCTACACCTTC. J is TRBJ1-2 and V is TRBV5-5; D might be TRBD1 (6 bases). V lost 0 bases, J lost 8 bases, and 17 bases lay in between. The germline CDR1 and CDR2 sequences are SGHKS and YYEKEE (reference sequence). CDR3 length: 15 amino acids.

This clone occurred a few times. The chain uses TRBV29-1 and TRBJ2-3; 10 bases fit TRBD2. Germline loops: CDR1 SQVTM, CDR2 ANQGSEA. This CDR3 has 14 amino acids. V lost 4 bases and J lost 8; bases outside the gene matches: 9. The CDR3 is CSVVPSGSLGTQYF. CDR3 bases: TGCAGCGTTGTGCCTAGCGGGAGCTTGGGTACGCAGTATTTT.

CDR3 protein: CAWSPRPGLAGGHSYNEQFF. The CDR3 bases are TGTGCCTGGAGTCCCCGCCCGGGACTAGCGGGGGGTCACTCCTACAATGAGCAGTTCTTC. V gene TRBV30 combines with J gene TRBJ2-1, with 15 bases identical to TRBD2. The CDR3 has 20 amino acids. Germline lookup yields CDR1 GTSNPN and CDR2 SVGIG (reference sequence). Losses at the gene ends were 2 bases for V and 0 bases for J; bases not matched to a gene: 11.

This clone came up a few times. The CDR3 DNA follows: TGTGCCATCAGTGATATGTTACAGATTCCCTACGAGCAGTACTTC. This translates into CAISDMLQIPYEQYF. The J gene is TRBJ2-7, the V gene TRBV10-3; no clear D. In germline, CDR1 is ENHRY, CDR2 SYGVKD. The CDR3 is made up of 15 amino acids. V lost 3 bases and J 2 bases, leaving 14 bases between the germline ends.

The chain links TRBV28 to TRBJ2-7, with 8 positions matching TRBD1. The CDR3 is 15 residues long. The germline CDR1 and CDR2 sequences are MDHEN and SYDVKM. With V trimmed by 4 bases and J by 2 bases, 7 bases remained unmatched. The CDR3 protein is CASSYPDRAPYEQYF. The DNA of the CDR3 is TGTGCCAGCAGTTATCCGGACAGGGCCCCCTACGAGCAGTACTTC.

About this clone itself: Different DNA sequences within this sample yield the same CDR3. The V gene is TRBV2, the J gene TRBJ2-3; 9 bases are shared with TRBD2. CDR1 is SNHLY, CDR2 FYNNEI, per germline. This CDR3 contains 14 residues. Losses at the gene ends were 7 bases for V and 1 base for J; bases not matched to a gene: 3. CDR3 sequence reads: CASKTSGRTDTQYF. The DNA for the CDR3 is TGTGCCAGCAAGACTAGCGGACGCACAGATACGCAGTATTTT.

The chain is built from TRBV4-2 and TRBJ1-1; a weak D match, TRBD1 (5 bases). Trimming pared 0 bases from V and 0 bases from J, leaving 8 bases between. CDR3 length equals 15 residues. Germline V gives CDR1 LGHNA, CDR2 YNFKEQ. The CDR3 DNA reads TGTGCCAGCAGCCAAGATCAGGGCATGAACACTGAAGCTTTCTTT. Translated, it gives CASSQDQGMNTEAFF.

This clone turned up a few times. The chain joins TRBV5-4 to TRBJ2-1, with TRBD2 matching 12 bases. CDR3 length: 16 amino acids. V lost 1 base, J lost 7 bases, and 6 bases stayed unmatched. Germline V CDR1 and CDR2: SGHNT, YYREEE (reference sequence). The CDR3 sequence is CASSLWLAGGLNEQFF. CDR3 bases: TGTGCCAGCAGCTTGTGGCTAGCGGGGGGGCTTAATGAGCAGTTCTTC.

This clone was found a few times. In DNA form, the CDR3 reads TGTGCCAGCAGCTTTGACAGGAGATCCTACAATGAGCAGTTCTTC. Translation: CASSFDRRSYNEQFF. J is TRBJ2-1 and V is TRBV7-2, with D possibly TRBD1 on 6 matching bases. This CDR3 contains 15 residues. From germline, CDR1 is SGHTA and CDR2 FQGNSA. The V and J ends lost 3 bases and 1 base respectively, with 10 bases between them.

The V gene is TRBV18, the J gene TRBJ2-7; D is unclear. CDR3 length: 14 amino acids. V lost 0 bases, J lost 3 bases, and 9 bases lay in between. Germline V gene data show CDR1 as KGHSH and CDR2 as LQKENI. The CDR3 loop is CASSPPVRYYEQYF. CDR3 nucleotides: TGTGCCAGCTCACCACCGGTTCGGTACTACGAGCAGTACTTC.

In this sample, this clone turned up a few times. This chain links TRBV5-1 with TRBJ2-5, with 8 bases fitting TRBD2. Trimming took 0 bases from V and 2 from J; bases not matched to a gene: 6. Germline V gene sequence: CDR1 SGHRS, CDR2 YFSETQ. The CDR3 consists of 16 residues. Here the CDR3 DNA reads TGCGCCAGCAGCTTGGTTGGCGGGGGGAGGCAAGAGACCCAGTACTTC. Protein: CASSLVGGGRQETQYF.

This clone turned up a few times. This chain connects TRBV7-9 to TRBJ2-3; D is unclear. The V and J ends lost 1 base and 4 bases respectively, with 9 bases between them. This CDR3 comprises 14 residues. Germline CDR1 is SEHNR and CDR2 is FQNEAQ (reference sequence). Here the CDR3 reads CASSLVLEPDTQYF. The CDR3 nucleotides are TGTGCCAGCAGCTTAGTCCTAGAGCCAGATACGCAGTATTTT.

This chain joins TRBV5-1 and TRBJ2-3; the match to TRBD2 covers 9 bases. From germline, CDR1 is SGHRS and CDR2 YFSETQ. The V gene end was trimmed by 0 bases and the J gene end by 2 bases; junction bases not matched to a gene: 4. This CDR3 comprises 16 residues. CDR3 nucleotide sequence: TGCGCCAGCAGCTTGGCGACTAGCGGACCCACAGATACGCAGTATTTT. Encoded protein: CASSLATSGPTDTQYF.

There are a few counts of this clone. The chain combines TRBV19 with TRBJ1-1, with TRBD1 as a possible D gene (5 bases). This CDR3 spans 15 amino acids. From germline, CDR1 is LNHDA and CDR2 SQIVND (reference sequence). The ends were cut back, 0 bases at V and 7 bases at J, with 15 bases in the middle. As DNA, the CDR3 is TGTGCCAGTAGTATAGATCTTGAGACAGCCCATGAAGCTTTCTTT. Its protein is CASSIDLETAHEAFF.

The chain has TRBV19 and TRBJ2-5; 11 nucleotides align to TRBD2. The end of the DNA is better explained by TRBJ2-7, so the J call may be wrong. CDR1 LNHDA and CDR2 SQIVND come from the germline V gene (reference sequence). This CDR3 spans 16 amino acids. This chain's CDR3 is CASSGVQTSGAYEQYF. The DNA for the CDR3 is TGTGCCAGTAGTGGGGTTCAGACTAGCGGGGCCTACGAGCAGTACTTC.

This clone was counted only a few times. The chain joins TRBV5-1 to TRBJ2-7; 14 bases match TRBD2. The CDR3 is made up of 15 amino acids. Germline-derived CDR1 and CDR2 are SGHRS and YFSETQ. Trimming took 3 bases from V and 7 from J; bases not matched to a gene: 6. The CDR3 DNA sequence: TGCGCCAGCAGCTCGGGACTAGCGGGGGCGTCTGAGCAGTACTTC. Its translation: CASSSGLAGASEQYF.

This sequence joins TRBV29-1 and TRBJ1-1; maybe TRBD1 (6 bases). This CDR3 is built from 14 residues. V shed 4 bases and J shed 4 bases, with 16 bases lying between them. The V gene's germline CDR1 is SQVTM and CDR2 ANQGSEA. DNA for the CDR3: TGCAGCGTTGTCCTACAGGGTAAGAGCACTGAAGCTTTCTTT. Translation gives CSVVLQGKSTEAFF. Full variable domain (outside the CDR3, taken from reference TRBV29-1 and TRBJ1-1): SAVISQKPSRDICQRGTSLTIQCQVDSQVTMMFWYRQQPGQSLTLIATANQGSEATYESGFVIDKFPISRPNLTFSTLTVSNMSPEDSSIYLCSVVLQGKSTEAFFGQGTRLTVV.

This clone occurred a few times. J is TRBJ2-7 and V is TRBV5-6; 16 nucleotides align to TRBD2. CDR3 length equals 16 residues. Germline loops: CDR1 SGHDT, CDR2 YYEEEE. J lost 6 bases, V lost 4 bases, and 7 bases had no gene match. The CDR3 bases are TGTGCCAGCAGCGGGGGACTAGCGGGAGGGATTCGCGAGCAGTACTTC. Translation gives CASSGGLAGGIREQYF. Complete variable domain (other parts from reference TRBV5-6 and TRBJ2-7): DAGVTQSPTHLIKTRGQQVTLRCSPKSGHDTVSWYQQALGQGPQFIFQYYEEEERQRGNFPDRFSGHQFPNYSSELNVNALLLGDSALYLCASSGGLAGGIREQYFGPGTRLTVT.

The rearrangement links TRBV4-2 to TRBJ2-7; 9 bases line up with TRBD2. V shed 7 bases and J 3 bases; nucleotides not matched to a gene: 10. There are 15 residues in the CDR3. Germline V gene lookup returns CDR1 LGHNA and CDR2 YNFKEQ. The CDR3 region is CASTQTTSGHYEQYF. DNA for the CDR3: TGTGCCAGCACTCAGACGACTAGCGGCCACTACGAGCAGTACTTC.

The chain links TRBV4-2 to TRBJ2-3; TRBD2 matches 10 bases. The ends lost 1 base at V and 3 bases at J; junction bases unmatched: 7. The germline V gene has CDR1 LGHNA and CDR2 YNFKEQ. This CDR3 has 17 amino acids. For the CDR3, the DNA is TGTGCCAGCAGCCAAGCGGCTAGCGGGAGTATAACAGATACGCAGTATTTT. Encoded protein: CASSQAASGSITDTQYF.

V gene TRBV27 combines with J gene TRBJ1-2; 11 bases map to TRBD1. V dropped 6 bases and J dropped 6; count of bases not matched to a gene: 6. CDR1 and CDR2 from the germline V gene are MNHEY and SMNVEV (reference sequence). CDR3 length equals 14 residues. CDR3 amino acids: CASSRGQGVDGYTF. The CDR3 DNA sequence: TGTGCCAGCAGCCGGGGACAGGGGGTTGATGGCTACACCTTC.

The rearrangement joins TRBV18 to TRBJ2-7, with TRBD1 matching over 8 bases. The V segment lost 2 bases and the J segment 4 bases; nucleotides outside the gene matches: 7. The CDR3 is 15 residues long. Germline values: CDR1 KGHSH, CDR2 LQKENI. The CDR3 sequence is CASSPIGQGSYEQYF. DNA for the CDR3: TGTGCCAGCTCACCAATTGGACAGGGTAGTTACGAGCAGTACTTC.

This clone has only a few counts. V is TRBV19 and J is TRBJ1-1; D possibly corresponds to TRBD1 (6 bases). CDR1 is LNHDA and CDR2 is SQIVND in the germline V gene (reference sequence). The ends were cut back, 7 bases at V and 4 bases at J, with 16 bases in the middle. The length of the CDR3 is 14 residues. In DNA, the CDR3 is TGTGCCAGTATGCCGACAGGAAGAGTCACTGAAGCTTTCTTT. As protein: CASMPTGRVTEAFF.